Listed below are T cell receptor beta chains from one sample, sequenced in a study of blood T cell repertoires in COVID-19. Repertoires were generated with immunoSEQ multiplex PCR, while TCRdb's copy carries only in-frame clones and drops some. Among around 260,000 clones listed, approximately 87% were seen once. Material for sequencing was peripheral blood. The receptor set was obtained from a man between 60 and 70 years old who had recovered from COVID-19. Each CDR3 is given with its conserved first and last residue. The order of the fields is J gene, D gene, clone size, V gene, CDR3 protein. A D gene is named only where the DNA matches it firmly. The size of a clone is reported for some rows only, either as once, few or many, or as a class for expanded clones.

TRBJ2-2 NA NA TRBV5-1 CASSLFGRGANTGELFF
TRBJ1-2 NA few TRBV3-1/TRBV3-2 CASSQGQAANYGYTF
TRBJ2-2 NA NA TRBV5-1 CASSIDSYDTGELFF
TRBJ1-6 NA NA TRBV27 CASSFGQTNSPLHF
TRBJ2-2 NA NA TRBV10-1 CASSLQINTGELFF
TRBJ2-2 NA once TRBV5-1 CASSIDRTGELFF
TRBJ2-1 TRBD1 NA TRBV6-2/TRBV6-3 CASSYRGTDNEQFF
TRBJ1-6 NA NA TRBV5-4 CASSFMRNNSPLHF
TRBJ2-7 TRBD1 NA TRBV29-1 CSARQGAYEQYF
TRBJ1-3 NA NA TRBV5-1 CASSLGQGTGNTIYF
TRBJ1-1 NA NA TRBV5-4 CASSMGGLLSTEAFF
TRBJ1-1 NA NA TRBV6-5 CASRQDRSSNTEAFF
TRBJ1-5 TRBD1 NA TRBV29-1 CSVGNRGGQPQHF
TRBJ2-2 NA NA TRBV19 CASKQATTGELFF
TRBJ2-3 NA NA TRBV21-1 CASNSGPNTDTQYF
TRBJ2-5 TRBD1 NA TRBV27 CASSLSDRAQETQYF
TRBJ2-1 TRBD2 NA TRBV5-1 CASSFSSLAGGVYEQFF
TRBJ1-1 NA NA TRBV29-1 CSVVLNTEAFF